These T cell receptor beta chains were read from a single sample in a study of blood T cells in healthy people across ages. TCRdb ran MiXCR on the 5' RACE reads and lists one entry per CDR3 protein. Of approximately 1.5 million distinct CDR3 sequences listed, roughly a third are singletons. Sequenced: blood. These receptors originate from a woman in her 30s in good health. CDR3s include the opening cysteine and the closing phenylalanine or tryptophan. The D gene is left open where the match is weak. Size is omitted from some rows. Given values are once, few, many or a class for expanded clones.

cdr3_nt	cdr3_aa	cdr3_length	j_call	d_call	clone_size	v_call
TGCGCCAGCAGCCAAGACGGACCGACAGATACGCAGTATTTT	CASSQDGPTDTQYF	14	TRBJ2-3	.	few	TRBV4-1
TGTGCCAGCAGTTTAGGCAGGGTGGACTATGGCTACACCTTC	CASSLGRVDYGYTF	14	TRBJ1-2	.	.	TRBV12-3/TRBV12-4
TGTGCCAGCAGCTGGACTCGACAGGGAAAGAATGAAAAACTGTTTTTT	CASSWTRQGKNEKLFF	16	TRBJ1-4	TRBD1	few	TRBV7-9
TGTGCCAGCAGTTACCCCGAAACGACAGGGGGCTATGGCTACACCTTC	CASSYPETTGGYGYTF	16	TRBJ1-2	TRBD1	once	TRBV28
TGCAGTGCTACCAGATCCCGGACTAGCGGGGGAGAGACCCAGTACTTC	CSATRSRTSGGETQYF	16	TRBJ2-5	TRBD2	few	TRBV20-1
TGTGCCAGCAGTCCACAGGCCACGAACACCGGGGAGCTGTTTTTT	CASSPQATNTGELFF	15	TRBJ2-2	.	.	TRBV2
TGTGCCACCAGTGATCCCCGGGGGGGACTAGCGGGGCGGACCACAGATACGCAGTATTTT	CATSDPRGGLAGRTTDTQYF	20	TRBJ2-3	TRBD2	.	TRBV24-1
TGCAGTGCTAGTGAATCTTACGGGACGATCTCTGGGGCCAACGTCCTGACTTTC	CSASESYGTISGANVLTF	18	TRBJ2-6	.	few	TRBV20-1
TGTGCCTCTTCAGGGACAGCTCATGGCTACACCTTC	CASSGTAHGYTF	12	TRBJ1-2	TRBD1	.	TRBV12-3/TRBV12-4
TGTGCCAGCAGTTGCGTGGGGGGGGGCGTAGATACGCAGTATTTT	CASSCVGGGVDTQYF	15	TRBJ2-3	.	once	TRBV6-2/TRBV6-3
TGTGCCAGCAGTTTCGTGATAGCGGGGCAAGATGCGCAGTATTTT	CASSFVIAGQDAQYF	15	TRBJ2-3	TRBD2	.	TRBV12-3/TRBV12-4
TGTGCCAGCAGCCGGGGACTAGCGGGAGGCGCAAGCTCCTACGAGCAGTACTTC	CASSRGLAGGASSYEQYF	18	TRBJ2-7	TRBD2	.	TRBV7-2
TGCGCCAGCAGCAGCGGGCAGGGGGCTAAACTTTCCTACGAGCAGTACTTC	CASSSGQGAKLSYEQYF	17	TRBJ2-7	TRBD1	.	TRBV5-1
TGCAGTGCTAGAGTGACAACCAGCTCAGACAATGAAAAACTGTTTTTT	CSARVTTSSDNEKLFF	16	TRBJ1-4	.	.	TRBV20-1
TGTGCCAGCTCACCGCTGGACAAAGCCTACGAGCAGTACTTC	CASSPLDKAYEQYF	14	TRBJ2-7	.	.	TRBV18
TGCAGTGCTAGAGATCCTTCCCGGACAAGGCTCTCCTACGAGCAGTACTTC	CSARDPSRTRLSYEQYF	17	TRBJ2-7	.	.	TRBV20-1
TGTGCCAGCAATCAAAGACACAATGAGCAGTTCTTC	CASNQRHNEQFF	12	TRBJ2-1	.	few	TRBV6-1
TGCGCCAGCAGCTTGGACAAACAGCGGGGAAGCGACAATGAGCAGTTCTTC	CASSLDKQRGSDNEQFF	17	TRBJ2-1	TRBD2	.	TRBV5-1
TGTGCCAGCAGCAACCCGACGGGACAGGGGAGCACAGATACGCAGTATTTT	CASSNPTGQGSTDTQYF	17	TRBJ2-3	TRBD1	.	TRBV11-2
TGTGCCAGCAACCCTTATGGCAGCTCCTGGGGAGCTTTCTTT	CASNPYGSSWGAFF	14	TRBJ1-1	.	few	TRBV6-2/TRBV6-3
TGTGCCAGCAGCGGAAATAGCGGGGGTAACACAGATACGCAGTATTTT	CASSGNSGGNTDTQYF	16	TRBJ2-3	TRBD2	few	TRBV7-9
TGTGCCAGCAGCCAGGCTCATGGTACGCAGTATTTT	CASSQAHGTQYF	12	TRBJ2-3	.	many	TRBV6-2/TRBV6-3
TGCGCCAGCAGCTTGGAGCTGACAGGGAGGGATAGAGCGCAGTATTTT	CASSLELTGRDRAQYF	16	TRBJ2-3	.	.	TRBV5-1
TGCAGCGTTGAAGATGGGGGAGAGAAGTCCTACGAGCAGTACTTC	CSVEDGGEKSYEQYF	15	TRBJ2-7	.	many	TRBV29-1
TGTGCCAGCAGCCAACTTTTGGATCCAGATACGCAGTATTTT	CASSQLLDPDTQYF	14	TRBJ2-3	.	few	TRBV5-5
TGTGCCACCAGCACTCCCGGGACAGGGAGGAATGAGCAGTTCTTC	CATSTPGTGRNEQFF	15	TRBJ2-1	TRBD1	.	TRBV15
TGTGCCTGGAGTGTGTCTAAAGACAGTATATATGGCTACACCTTC	CAWSVSKDSIYGYTF	15	TRBJ1-2	.	.	TRBV30
TGTGCCAGCAGCCCCCAAAGTCCTTTGGACTACAATGAGCAGTTCTTC	CASSPQSPLDYNEQFF	16	TRBJ2-1	.	once	TRBV3-1
TGTGCCAGCAGCCAGCCTAGGGACAGGGGACGGTACGAGCAGTACTTC	CASSQPRDRGRYEQYF	16	TRBJ2-7	TRBD1	.	TRBV3-1
TGTGCCAGCAGTGGGGACAGGGAGGCCAACGTCCTGACTTTC	CASSGDREANVLTF	14	TRBJ2-6	TRBD1	.	TRBV6-1
TGTGCTAGTGGTACCGGACAGGGGCAAGAGACCCAGTACTTC	CASGTGQGQETQYF	14	TRBJ2-5	TRBD1	.	TRBV12-5
TGTGCCAGCAGTGAAGGTTCCGGGCAGGGGTTCTACGAGCAGTACTTC	CASSEGSGQGFYEQYF	16	TRBJ2-7	.	.	TRBV2
TGTGCCAGCAGCGTCAGGGTGGGGGGTAATGGCTACACCTTC	CASSVRVGGNGYTF	14	TRBJ1-2	.	.	TRBV2